This T cell receptor (beta chain) emerged from a study of cytomegalovirus exposure and HLA in healthy donors. The study, taken as a whole, reports: Roughly uniform sequencing depth across donors was assumed, possibly incorrectly.

As to this clone: Its antigen remains unidentified.

PCR used 60 Vbeta primers and 13 Jbeta primers. The data were produced by immunoSEQ multiplex PCR, yet TCRdb's version contains in-frame clones alone and is incomplete. The profile shows about 200,000 clones, over 75% of them singletons. What was sequenced was PBMCs. This TCR was sampled from a woman under 40 in good health and CMV-seronegative.

The CDR3 sequence is CASSDPQQGTEAFF. CDR3 in DNA: TGTGCCAGCAGTGACCCCCAACAGGGCACTGAAGCTTTCTTT. The chain links TRBV6-4 to TRBJ1-1, with a tentative D call TRBD1 (6 bases). CDR3 size: 14 residues. Trimming took off 2 bases at V and 4 bases at J, with 11 bases between the two ends. Germline lookup yields CDR1 MRHNA and CDR2 SNTAGT.